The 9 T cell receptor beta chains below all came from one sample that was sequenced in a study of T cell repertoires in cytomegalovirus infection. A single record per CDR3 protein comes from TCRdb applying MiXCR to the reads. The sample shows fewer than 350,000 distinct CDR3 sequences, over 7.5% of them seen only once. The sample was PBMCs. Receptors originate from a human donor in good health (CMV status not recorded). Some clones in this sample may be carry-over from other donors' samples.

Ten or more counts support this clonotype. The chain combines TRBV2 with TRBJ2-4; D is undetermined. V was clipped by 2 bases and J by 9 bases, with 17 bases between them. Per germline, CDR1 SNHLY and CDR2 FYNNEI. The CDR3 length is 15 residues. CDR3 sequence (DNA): TGTGCCAGCAGTGAACCGCCGGGCCTTGGTAGCATTCAGTACTTC. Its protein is CASSEPPGLGSIQYF.

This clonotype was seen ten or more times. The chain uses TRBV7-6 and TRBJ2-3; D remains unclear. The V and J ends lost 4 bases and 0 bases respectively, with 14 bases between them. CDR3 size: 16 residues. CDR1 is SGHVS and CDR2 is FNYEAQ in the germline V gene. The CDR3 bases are TGTGCCAGCAGCTATCTAGGCGCCCAAAGCACAGATACGCAGTATTTT. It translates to CASSYLGAQSTDTQYF.

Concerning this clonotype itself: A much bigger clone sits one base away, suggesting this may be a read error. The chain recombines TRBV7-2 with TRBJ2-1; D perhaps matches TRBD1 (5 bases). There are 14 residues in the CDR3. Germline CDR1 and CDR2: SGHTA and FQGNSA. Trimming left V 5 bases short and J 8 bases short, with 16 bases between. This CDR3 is CASSPTQGSHEQFF. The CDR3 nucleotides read TGTGCCAGCAGCCCCACCCAGGGCAGCCATGAGCAGTTCTTC.

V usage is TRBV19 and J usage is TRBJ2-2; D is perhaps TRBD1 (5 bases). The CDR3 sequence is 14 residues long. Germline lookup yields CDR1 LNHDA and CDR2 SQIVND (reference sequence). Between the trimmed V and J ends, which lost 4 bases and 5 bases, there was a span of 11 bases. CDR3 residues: CASSTGLSTGELFF. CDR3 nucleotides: TGTGCCAGTAGTACAGGGTTGAGTACCGGGGAGCTGTTTTTT.

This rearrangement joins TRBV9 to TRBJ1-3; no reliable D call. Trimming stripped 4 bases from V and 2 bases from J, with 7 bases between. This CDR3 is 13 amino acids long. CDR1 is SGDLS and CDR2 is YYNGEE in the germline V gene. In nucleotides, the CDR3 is TGTGCCAGCAGCCGGGTGGCTGGAAACACCATATATTTT. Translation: CASSRVAGNTIYF.

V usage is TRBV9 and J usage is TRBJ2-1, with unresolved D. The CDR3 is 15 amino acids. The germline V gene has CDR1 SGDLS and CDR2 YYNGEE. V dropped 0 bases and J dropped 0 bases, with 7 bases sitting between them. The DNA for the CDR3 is TGTGCCAGCAGCGTAGAGAGGAGCTCCTACAATGAGCAGTTCTTC. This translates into CASSVERSSYNEQFF.

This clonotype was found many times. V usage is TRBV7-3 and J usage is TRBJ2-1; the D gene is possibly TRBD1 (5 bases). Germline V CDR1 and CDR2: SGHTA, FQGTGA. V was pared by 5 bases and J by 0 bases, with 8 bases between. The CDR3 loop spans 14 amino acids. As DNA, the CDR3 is TGTGCCAGCAGCCCAGGGCCCTCCTACAATGAGCAGTTCTTC. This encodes CASSPGPSYNEQFF.

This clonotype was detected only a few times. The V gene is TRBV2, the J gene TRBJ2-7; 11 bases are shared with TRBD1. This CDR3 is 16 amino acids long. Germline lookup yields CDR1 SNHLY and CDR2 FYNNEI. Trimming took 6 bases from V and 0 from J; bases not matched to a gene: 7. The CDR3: CASSTSGQGGSYEQYF. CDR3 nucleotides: TGTGCCAGCAGCACCTCGGGACAGGGGGGCTCCTACGAGCAGTACTTC.

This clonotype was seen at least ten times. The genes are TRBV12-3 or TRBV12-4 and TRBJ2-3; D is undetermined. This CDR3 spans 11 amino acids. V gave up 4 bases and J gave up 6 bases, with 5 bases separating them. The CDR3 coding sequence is TGTGCCAGCAGTTCCCGGGATACGCAGTATTTT. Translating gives CASSSRDTQYF.